This T cell receptor (beta chain) derives from a study of shared clonotypes between healthy human individuals. Deep-level settings were used for running the assay. Template for every sorted-subset replicate PCR totaled roughly 210 ng DNA, approximately 30,000 T cell genomes. The data were produced by immunoSEQ multiplex PCR, yet TCRdb's version contains in-frame clones alone and is incomplete. The sample carries a few hundred thousand clones, approximately 97% recorded once. Study-wide results and limits: A limitation of the genetic and exposure-history diversity represented arose from few donors.

On this clone: The antigen is not known.

The sequencing sample was made of naive CD4+ T cells sorted from blood. Subset specified: CD45RA+ positively selected. The TCR comes from a woman between 25 and 40 years old in good health.

CDR3 DNA sequence: TGTGCCAGCAGCCTGGGACTAGACACAGATACGCAGTATTTT. Protein: CASSLGLDTDTQYF. The V and J genes are TRBV7-8 and TRBJ2-3; 8 bases match TRBD2. Germline V CDR1 and CDR2: SGHVS, FQNEAQ. J gave up 2 bases and V 5 bases, and 3 bases lay outside the gene matches. This CDR3 has 14 residues.